This T cell receptor beta chain was obtained from a study of monozygotic twins with inflammatory bowel disease. Overall study findings and caveats: What may have added variability to patient repertoires is that immunosuppressive treatments differed.

This CDR3 is built from 16 residues. Germline loops: CDR1 MNHEY, CDR2 SVGEGT. PCR of TCRalpha and TCRbeta cDNA was nested, with two rounds of approximately 16 and 10 cycles. TCRdb re-called the 5' RACE reads and gives one entry per CDR3 protein, without DNA. The table gives a few hundred thousand distinct CDR3 sequences; the top ten clones make up approximately 5.9% of it. Turning to this clonotype: Its antigen is still unknown.

Sampling involved one blood draw (roughly 2.5 ml) for every donor. Investigators extracted total RNA from whole blood and did not sort T cells. The J gene is TRBJ2-3, the V gene TRBV6-2 or TRBV6-3; TCRdb selects TRBD2, and the lack of DNA leaves this call unchecked. What was sequenced was blood. This TCR was sampled from a human donor with ulcerative colitis or Crohn's disease, or a healthy co-twin of an affected twin (not recorded which). The CDR3 here is CASSYGGSLSTDTQYF.